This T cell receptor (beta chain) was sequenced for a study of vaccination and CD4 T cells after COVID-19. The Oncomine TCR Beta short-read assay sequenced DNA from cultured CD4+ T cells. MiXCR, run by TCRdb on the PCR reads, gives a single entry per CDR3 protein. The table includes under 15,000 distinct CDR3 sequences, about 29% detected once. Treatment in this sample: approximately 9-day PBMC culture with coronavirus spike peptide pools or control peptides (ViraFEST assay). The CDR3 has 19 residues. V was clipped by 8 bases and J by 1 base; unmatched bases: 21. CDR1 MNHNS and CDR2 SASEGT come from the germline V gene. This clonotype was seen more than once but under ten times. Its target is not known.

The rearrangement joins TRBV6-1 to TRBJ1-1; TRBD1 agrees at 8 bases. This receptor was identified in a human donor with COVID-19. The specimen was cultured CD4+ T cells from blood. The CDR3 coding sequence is TGTGCCAGCCGCCCCAGAAAAGGACAGGGTTTTGGAACGAACACTGAAGCTTTCTTT. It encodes CASRPRKGQGFGTNTEAFF.